This record concerns one T cell receptor beta chain sequence. The sample belongs to a study of blood T cell repertoires in COVID-19. Study context: The origin of the acute and convalescent COVID-19 samples was the United States, Italy and Spain. PBMCs, B-cell-depleted T cells, or T cells provided the cDNA or gDNA that made up the material.

Authors' methods: Amplification from reference gene primers served as the basis for estimated nucleated cell counts. TCRdb keeps only in-frame clones here, not all; method: immunoSEQ multiplex PCR. Clonal size and the V and J genes are those of that table, whereas D and trimming came from the DNA. The data contain 230,000 or so clones, around 84% of them seen just once; the ten biggest clones take up 1.4%. The sequencing sample was made of peripheral blood. This receptor was identified in a middle-aged woman who had recovered from COVID-19.

CDR3 amino acids: CASSLGTGRFNADTQYF. In DNA, the CDR3 is TGTGCCAGTAGTCTCGGGACAGGGAGGTTTAATGCAGATACGCAGTATTTT. This sequence joins TRBV19 and TRBJ2-3; 9 positions match TRBD1. The CDR3 totals 17 residues. V gave up 5 bases and J gave up 4 bases; unmatched junction bases: 13. The germline gives CDR1 LNHDA, CDR2 SQIVND (reference sequence). Using reference TRBV19 and TRBJ2-3 for the parts outside the CDR3, the full variable domain is DGGITQSPKYLFRKEGQNVTLSCEQNLNHDAMYWYRQDPGQGLRLIYYSQIVNDFQKGDIAEGYSVSREKKESFPLTVTSAQKNPTAFYLCASSLGTGRFNADTQYFGPGTRLTVL.